The source of this TCR beta chain is a study of blood T cell repertoires in COVID-19. Study details: Acute and convalescent COVID-19 specimens originated in the United States, Italy and Spain.

The method was immunoSEQ multiplex PCR; TCRdb's version includes in-frame clones alone and lacks a portion of them. This table holds over 130,000 clones, over 75% found once. The CDR3 has 13 residues. Germline CDR1 is LNHDA and CDR2 is SQIVND (reference sequence). The germline V and J ends were trimmed by 5 bases and 1 base, with 9 bases remaining between them. This clone occurred once. The sequenced material came from peripheral blood. The genes are TRBV19 and TRBJ2-7; the D gene is possibly TRBD1 (6 bases). This receptor was taken from a man in his sixties with active or convalescent COVID-19. CDR3 sequence reads: CASSSTGSYEQYF. As DNA, the CDR3 is TGTGCCAGTAGTTCCACAGGGTCCTACGAGCAGTACTTC.